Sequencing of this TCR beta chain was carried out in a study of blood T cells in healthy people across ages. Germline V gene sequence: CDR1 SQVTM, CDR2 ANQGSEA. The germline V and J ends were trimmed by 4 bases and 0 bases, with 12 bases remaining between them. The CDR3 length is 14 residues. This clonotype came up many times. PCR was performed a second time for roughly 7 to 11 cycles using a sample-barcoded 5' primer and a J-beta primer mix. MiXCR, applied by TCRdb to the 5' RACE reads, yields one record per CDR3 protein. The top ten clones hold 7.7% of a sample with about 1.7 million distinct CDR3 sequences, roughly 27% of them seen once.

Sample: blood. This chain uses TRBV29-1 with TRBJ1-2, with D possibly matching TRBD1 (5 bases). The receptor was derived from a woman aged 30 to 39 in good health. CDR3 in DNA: TGCAGCGTTGCCGGGACGGAAACTAACTATGGCTACACCTTC. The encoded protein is CSVAGTETNYGYTF.